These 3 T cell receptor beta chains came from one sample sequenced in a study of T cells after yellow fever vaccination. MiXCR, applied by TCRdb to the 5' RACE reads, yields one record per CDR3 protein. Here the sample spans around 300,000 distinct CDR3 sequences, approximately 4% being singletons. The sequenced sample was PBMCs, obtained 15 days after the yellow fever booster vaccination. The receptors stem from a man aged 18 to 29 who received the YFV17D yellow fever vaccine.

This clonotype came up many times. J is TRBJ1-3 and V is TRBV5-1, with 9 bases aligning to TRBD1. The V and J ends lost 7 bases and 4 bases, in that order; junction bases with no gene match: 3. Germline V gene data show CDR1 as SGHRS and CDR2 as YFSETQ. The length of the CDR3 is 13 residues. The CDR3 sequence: CASPTGGGNTIYF. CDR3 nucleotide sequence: TGCGCCAGCCCTACAGGGGGCGGAAACACCATATATTTT.

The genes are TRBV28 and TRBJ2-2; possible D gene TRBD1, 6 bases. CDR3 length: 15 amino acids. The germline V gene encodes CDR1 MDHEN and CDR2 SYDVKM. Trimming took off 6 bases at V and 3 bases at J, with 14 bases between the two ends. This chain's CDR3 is CASSQEQGHTGELFF. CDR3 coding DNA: TGTGCCAGCAGCCAGGAACAGGGACACACCGGGGAGCTGTTTTTT.

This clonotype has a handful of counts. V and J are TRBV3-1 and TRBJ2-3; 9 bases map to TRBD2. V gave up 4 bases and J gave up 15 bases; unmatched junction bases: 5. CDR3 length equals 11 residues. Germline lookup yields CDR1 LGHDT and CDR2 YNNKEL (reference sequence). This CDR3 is CASSRGGGCYF. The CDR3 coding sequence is TGTGCCAGCAGCCGCGGGGGGGGGTGCTATTTT.